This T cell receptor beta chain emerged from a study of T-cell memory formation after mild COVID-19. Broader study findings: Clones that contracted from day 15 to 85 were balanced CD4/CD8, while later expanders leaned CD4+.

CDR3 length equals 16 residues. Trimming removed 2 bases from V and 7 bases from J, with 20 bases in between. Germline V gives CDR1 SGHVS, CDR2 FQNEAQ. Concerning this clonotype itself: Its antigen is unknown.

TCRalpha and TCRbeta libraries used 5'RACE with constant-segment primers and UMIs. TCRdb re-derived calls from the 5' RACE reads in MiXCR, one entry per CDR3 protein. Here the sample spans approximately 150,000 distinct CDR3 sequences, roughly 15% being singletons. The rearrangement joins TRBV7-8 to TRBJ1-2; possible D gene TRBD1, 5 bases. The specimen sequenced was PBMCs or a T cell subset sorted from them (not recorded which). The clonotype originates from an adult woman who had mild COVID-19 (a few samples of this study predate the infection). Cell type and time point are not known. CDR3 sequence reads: CASSLIGLGERAGYTF. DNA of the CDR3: TGTGCCAGCAGCTTAATAGGTTTAGGGGAGAGGGCTGGCTACACCTTC.